This T cell receptor (beta chain) appears in the sequencing data of a study of blood T cell repertoires in COVID-19. Turning to the study itself: PBMCs, B-cell-depleted T cells, or T cells provided the cDNA or gDNA that made up the material.

Cohort assignment relied on participant-reported clinical history. For recovered donors of Cohort 3, there were two negative PCRs, clearance, or symptom resolution. In the original analysis: The assay estimated nucleated cells by amplifying reference gene primers. Repertoires were generated with immunoSEQ multiplex PCR, while TCRdb's copy carries only in-frame clones and drops some. The D gene and trimming were derived from the DNA, and the V and J assignments and clone size from that table. Here the sample spans hundreds of thousands of clones, about 87% being singletons. From germline, CDR1 is SQVTM and CDR2 ANQGSEA. This CDR3 region has 13 residues. J gave up 4 bases and V 4 bases, and 4 bases lay outside the gene matches.

The sample taken for sequencing was PBMCs or T cells enriched from blood (not recorded which). The genes are TRBV29-1 and TRBJ1-3, with 7 bases identical to TRBD1. This TCR was sampled from a woman aged 50 to 60 who had recovered from COVID-19. For the CDR3, the DNA is TGCAGCGTTGTACAGGGGACGGGAAACACCATATATTTT. This codes for CSVVQGTGNTIYF.